A selection of T cell receptor beta chains follows, all from one sample in a study of blood T cells in healthy people across ages. Via MiXCR, TCRdb re-called the 5' RACE reads, giving one row per CDR3 protein. The sample records fewer than 600,000 distinct CDR3 sequences, roughly a quarter being singletons. The sample also formed part of further work on T cells of mothers and their children.

The sequenced material came from blood. Receptor source: a boy aged 2 to 10 in good health. Both conserved end residues are part of each CDR3. Each record gives: clone size, D gene, V gene, J gene, CDR3 protein, CDR3 DNA. A D gene is named only where the DNA matches it firmly. Size tells how often a clone was seen (once, few, many) or the class of an expanded clone, and some rows leave it out.

size: many
D: TRBD1
V: TRBV2
J: TRBJ2-3
CDR3: CASSGPGTGMEYF
DNA: TGTGCCAGCAGTGGTCCCGGGACAGGAATGGAGTATTTT

size: few
D: -
V: TRBV12-3/TRBV12-4
J: TRBJ2-2
CDR3: CASSHGELFF
DNA: TGTGCCAGCAGCCACGGGGAGCTGTTTTTT

size: -
D: -
V: TRBV10-3
J: TRBJ2-7
CDR3: CAISESGASTYEQYF
DNA: TGTGCCATCAGTGAGTCCGGAGCGTCCACCTACGAGCAGTACTTC

size: few
D: -
V: TRBV29-1
J: TRBJ2-6
CDR3: CSASRGPNSGANVLTF
DNA: TGCAGCGCCTCCAGGGGCCCGAACTCTGGGGCCAACGTCCTGACTTTC

size: -
D: -
V: TRBV5-1
J: TRBJ2-1
CDR3: CASSLEAMGSGRYNEQFF
DNA: TGCGCCAGCAGCTTGGAAGCTATGGGGAGCGGGCGCTACAATGAGCAGTTCTTC

size: -
D: -
V: TRBV2
J: TRBJ2-3
CDR3: CASTTGNTQYF
DNA: TGTGCCAGTACAACCGGAAATACGCAGTATTTT

size: -
D: TRBD1
V: TRBV3-1
J: TRBJ1-2
CDR3: CASSRPTGGYGYTF
DNA: TGTGCCAGCAGCCGACCGACAGGGGGATATGGCTACACCTTC

size: -
D: TRBD2
V: TRBV15
J: TRBJ2-1
CDR3: CATSRGNSGDNEQFF
DNA: TGTGCCACCAGCAGAGGTAATAGCGGGGACAATGAGCAGTTCTTC

size: few
D: -
V: TRBV7-8
J: TRBJ2-5
CDR3: CASSLAPTPGETQYF
DNA: TGTGCCAGCAGCTTAGCCCCGACTCCAGGGGAGACCCAGTACTTC

size: few
D: TRBD1
V: TRBV29-1
J: TRBJ1-1
CDR3: CSVEWDREAFF
DNA: TGCAGCGTTGAGTGGGACAGAGAAGCTTTCTTT

size: -
D: TRBD2
V: TRBV20-1
J: TRBJ2-7
CDR3: CSVVGGATYEQYF
DNA: TGCAGTGTTGTGGGAGGGGCAACCTACGAGCAGTACTTC

size: -
D: TRBD1
V: TRBV5-1
J: TRBJ1-3
CDR3: CASSRDSSGNTIYF
DNA: TGCGCCAGCAGTCGGGACAGCTCTGGAAACACCATATATTTT

size: once
D: TRBD1
V: TRBV12-3/TRBV12-4
J: TRBJ1-1
CDR3: CADRALYTEAFF
DNA: TGTGCCGACAGGGCGTTGTACACTGAAGCTTTCTTT

size: -
D: -
V: TRBV7-7
J: TRBJ2-7
CDR3: CASSWVQGGAYEQYF
DNA: TGTGCTAGCAGCTGGGTTCAGGGGGGAGCCTACGAGCAGTACTTC

size: -
D: -
V: TRBV27
J: TRBJ2-1
CDR3: CASAGVAYNEQFF
DNA: TGTGCCAGCGCAGGGGTCGCCTACAATGAGCAGTTCTTC

size: -
D: -
V: TRBV12-3/TRBV12-4
J: TRBJ1-2
CDR3: CASSFSGLGGYTF
DNA: TGTGCCAGCAGTTTCTCAGGGCTAGGAGGCTACACCTTC

size: few
D: TRBD2
V: TRBV12-3/TRBV12-4
J: TRBJ2-5
CDR3: CASSSPPGLAGEGETQYF
DNA: TGTGCCAGCAGTTCCCCACCGGGACTAGCGGGGGAGGGTGAGACCCAGTACTTC

size: few
D: -
V: TRBV10-2
J: TRBJ1-5
CDR3: CASSATDNQPQHF
DNA: TGCGCCAGCAGCGCGACAGATAATCAGCCCCAGCATTTT

size: few
D: TRBD1
V: TRBV7-2
J: TRBJ2-5
CDR3: CASSSPDRGGTQYF
DNA: TGTGCCAGCAGCTCCCCGGACAGGGGGGGGACCCAGTACTTC

size: -
D: -
V: TRBV11-2
J: TRBJ2-1
CDR3: CASSLDGVRTYNEQFF
DNA: TGTGCCAGCAGCTTAGATGGGGTTCGGACCTACAATGAGCAGTTCTTC

size: few
D: -
V: TRBV20-1
J: TRBJ1-2
CDR3: CSASRNARYTF
DNA: TGCAGTGCTAGCCGAAACGCACGCTACACCTTC

size: few
D: -
V: TRBV12-3/TRBV12-4
J: TRBJ1-1
CDR3: CASSFARTEGAFF
DNA: TGTGCCAGCAGTTTCGCCCGGACCGAGGGGGCTTTCTTT

size: few
D: TRBD2
V: TRBV27
J: TRBJ2-3
CDR3: CASSFRGLAGDTQYF
DNA: TGTGCCAGCAGTTTCAGGGGACTAGCGGGAGATACGCAGTATTTT

size: -
D: TRBD1
V: TRBV2
J: TRBJ2-7
CDR3: CASMRATGRGEQYF
DNA: TGTGCCAGCATGCGGGCGACAGGGAGAGGCGAGCAGTACTTC

size: -
D: TRBD2
V: TRBV6-1
J: TRBJ2-3
CDR3: CASRDSGRADTQYF
DNA: TGTGCCAGCCGTGATAGCGGGAGGGCAGATACGCAGTATTTT

size: few
D: TRBD1
V: TRBV12-3/TRBV12-4
J: TRBJ2-5
CDR3: CASSLSDRVETQYF
DNA: TGTGCCAGCAGTTTATCTGACAGGGTGGAGACCCAGTACTTC

size: few
D: -
V: TRBV28
J: TRBJ2-7
CDR3: CASSSIAGYEQYF
DNA: TGTGCCAGCAGCTCAATTGCGGGGTACGAGCAGTACTTC

size: -
D: TRBD2
V: TRBV13
J: TRBJ2-1
CDR3: CASRQYGLAGNEQFF
DNA: TGTGCCAGCAGACAATACGGACTAGCTGGCAATGAGCAGTTCTTC

size: -
D: -
V: TRBV29-1
J: TRBJ2-3
CDR3: CSVETAAGATDTQYF
DNA: TGCAGCGTTGAAACAGCTGCCGGGGCGACCGATACGCAGTATTTT

size: -
D: TRBD2
V: TRBV4-2
J: TRBJ2-3
CDR3: CASSQSPQRGATDTQYF
DNA: TGTGCCAGCAGCCAGTCCCCCCAGCGGGGGGCGACAGATACGCAGTATTTT

size: -
D: -
V: TRBV20-1
J: TRBJ2-3
CDR3: CSAHGPRGDTQYF
DNA: TGCAGTGCTCACGGGCCCCGGGGGGATACGCAGTATTTT

size: -
D: -
V: TRBV7-9
J: TRBJ2-4
CDR3: CASSLGLVGIQYF
DNA: TGTGCCAGCAGCTTAGGGCTAGTTGGCATTCAGTACTTC

size: -
D: -
V: TRBV20-1
J: TRBJ2-1
CDR3: CSARADMRAYNEQFF
DNA: TGCAGTGCTAGAGCGGATATGCGGGCATACAATGAGCAGTTCTTC

size: few
D: -
V: TRBV7-6
J: TRBJ2-6
CDR3: CASSLGGAVSNVLTF
DNA: TGTGCCAGCAGCTTAGGGGGGGCGGTATCGAACGTCCTGACTTTC

size: many
D: -
V: TRBV10-3
J: TRBJ2-7
CDR3: CAAGEGHEQYF
DNA: TGTGCCGCGGGCGAGGGCCACGAGCAGTACTTC

size: many
D: -
V: TRBV7-6
J: TRBJ2-5
CDR3: CASSLERRGGLETQYF
DNA: TGTGCCAGCAGCTTAGAACGTAGGGGCGGGTTAGAGACCCAGTACTTC

size: -
D: TRBD2
V: TRBV29-1
J: TRBJ2-1
CDR3: CSGRIGGRTSGRANEQFF
DNA: TGCAGCGGGAGGATCGGGGGGCGGACTAGCGGGAGGGCAAATGAGCAGTTCTTC

size: -
D: -
V: TRBV7-8
J: TRBJ2-5
CDR3: CASRGDFGINQYF
DNA: TGTGCCAGCAGGGGCGATTTCGGCATAAACCAGTACTTC

size: many
D: -
V: TRBV5-5
J: TRBJ2-5
CDR3: CASSLVGEETQYF
DNA: TGTGCCAGCAGTTTAGTAGGGGAAGAGACCCAGTACTTC

size: -
D: -
V: TRBV11-1
J: TRBJ1-4
CDR3: CASSSGGVNEKLFF
DNA: TGTGCCAGCAGCTCCGGAGGGGTAAATGAAAAACTGTTTTTT

size: -
D: -
V: TRBV4-3
J: TRBJ2-1
CDR3: CASSQGTILSYNEQFF
DNA: TGCGCCAGCAGCCAAGGGACTATCCTTTCCTACAATGAGCAGTTCTTC

size: many
D: -
V: TRBV12-3/TRBV12-4
J: TRBJ1-2
CDR3: CASSATGSGYTF
DNA: TGTGCCAGCAGTGCTACAGGGAGTGGCTACACCTTC

size: few
D: TRBD1
V: TRBV7-9
J: TRBJ2-5
CDR3: CASSGDRGVQYF
DNA: TGTGCCAGCAGCGGGGACAGGGGGGTCCAGTACTTC

size: -
D: -
V: TRBV6-5
J: TRBJ1-3
CDR3: CASSYSNYAGNTIYF
DNA: TGTGCCAGCAGTTACTCGAATTATGCTGGAAACACCATATATTTT

size: -
D: TRBD2
V: TRBV20-1
J: TRBJ2-1
CDR3: CSARGQRGYNEQFF
DNA: TGCAGTGCTAGAGGTCAGCGGGGTTACAATGAGCAGTTCTTC

size: few
D: TRBD2
V: TRBV7-9
J: TRBJ2-1
CDR3: CASSEGLAGGPEQFF
DNA: TGTGCCAGCAGCGAGGGACTAGCGGGAGGACCCGAGCAGTTCTTC

size: once
D: -
V: TRBV14
J: TRBJ2-7
CDR3: CASSQVQGGEQYF
DNA: TGTGCCAGCAGCCAAGTCCAGGGTGGCGAGCAGTACTTC

size: -
D: -
V: TRBV29-1
J: TRBJ2-5
CDR3: CSVTGGPQETQYF
DNA: TGCAGCGTTACGGGGGGCCCCCAAGAGACCCAGTACTTC

size: -
D: TRBD1
V: TRBV6-6
J: TRBJ1-5
CDR3: CASRGPGQGDNQPQHF
DNA: TGTGCCAGCAGGGGACCGGGACAGGGAGACAATCAGCCCCAGCATTTT

size: -
D: TRBD1
V: TRBV12-3/TRBV12-4
J: TRBJ2-5
CDR3: CASSPQTSFGQGGWGTQYF
DNA: TGTGCCAGCAGTCCGCAAACTAGTTTTGGACAGGGGGGATGGGGGACCCAGTACTTC

size: few
D: TRBD2
V: TRBV12-3/TRBV12-4
J: TRBJ2-5
CDR3: CASSYASGRGQETQYF
DNA: TGTGCCAGCAGTTACGCTAGCGGGAGGGGCCAAGAGACCCAGTACTTC